The clone carrying this T cell receptor (beta chain) came up many times. TCRdb fed the RT-PCR reads into MiXCR, producing one record per CDR3 protein. The top ten hold less than 9% of the sample, which has under 800,000 distinct CDR3 sequences, about 15% seen once. The CDR3 runs 17 residues. CDR1 and CDR2 (germline): SGHTA, FQGNSA. V was clipped by 2 bases and J by 7 bases; unmatched bases: 11. The data belong to a study of response to subunit inactivated influenza vaccine. The chain joins TRBV7-2 to TRBJ2-1, with 10 bases identical to TRBD1. Sequencing used PBMCs from blood, obtained around two weeks before vaccination. The receptor comes from a middle-aged man who received an inactivated influenza vaccine. CDR3 in amino acids: CASSLLLGTGARNEQFF. CDR3 bases: TGTGCCAGCAGCTTATTATTAGGGACAGGGGCCCGTAATGAGCAGTTCTTC. The full variable domain, completed using reference TRBV7-2 and TRBJ2-1, is GAGVSQSPSNKVTEKGKDVELRCDPISGHTALYWYRQSLGQGLEFLIYFQGNSAPDKSGLPSDRFSAERTGGSVSTLTIQRTQQEDSAVYLCASSLLLGTGARNEQFFGPGTRLTVL.